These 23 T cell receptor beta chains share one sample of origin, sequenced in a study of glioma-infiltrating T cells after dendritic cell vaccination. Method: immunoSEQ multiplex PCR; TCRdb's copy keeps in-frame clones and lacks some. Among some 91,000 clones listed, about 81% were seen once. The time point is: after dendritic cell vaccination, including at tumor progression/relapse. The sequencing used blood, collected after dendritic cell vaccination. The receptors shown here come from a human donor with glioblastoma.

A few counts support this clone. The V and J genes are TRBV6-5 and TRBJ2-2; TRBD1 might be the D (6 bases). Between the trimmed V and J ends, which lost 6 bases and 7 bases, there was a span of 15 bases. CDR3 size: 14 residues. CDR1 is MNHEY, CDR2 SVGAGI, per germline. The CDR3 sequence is CASRLTGLGGELFF. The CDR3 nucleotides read TGTGCCAGCAGACTAACAGGGCTGGGCGGGGAGCTGTTTTTT.

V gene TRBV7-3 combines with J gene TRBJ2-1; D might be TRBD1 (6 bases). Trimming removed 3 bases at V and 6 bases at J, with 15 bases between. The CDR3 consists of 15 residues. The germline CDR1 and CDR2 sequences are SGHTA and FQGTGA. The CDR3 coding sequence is TGTGCCAGCAGCTTTGGGCAGGGGATGGCCAATGAGCAGTTCTTC. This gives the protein CASSFGQGMANEQFF.

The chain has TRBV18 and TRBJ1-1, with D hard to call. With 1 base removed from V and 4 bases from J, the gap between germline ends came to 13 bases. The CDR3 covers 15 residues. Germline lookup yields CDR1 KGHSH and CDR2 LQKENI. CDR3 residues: CASSPQENQATEAFF. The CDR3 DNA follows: TGTGCCAGCTCACCACAGGAAAATCAGGCCACTGAAGCTTTCTTT.

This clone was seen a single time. CDR3 bases: TGTGCCAGCAGTTCCGGGGTGTTGGTGGCTGAGCAGTTCTTC. Amino acid sequence: CASSSGVLVAEQFF. This chain links TRBV27 with TRBJ2-1; tentative D call: TRBD2 (5 bases). Germline loops: CDR1 MNHEY, CDR2 SMNVEV (reference sequence). The CDR3 has 14 amino acids. V lost 4 bases, J lost 9 bases, and 16 bases lay in between.

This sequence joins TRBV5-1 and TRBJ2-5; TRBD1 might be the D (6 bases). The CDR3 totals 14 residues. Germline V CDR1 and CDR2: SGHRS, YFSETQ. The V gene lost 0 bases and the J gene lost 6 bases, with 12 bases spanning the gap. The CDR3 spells CASSLGTGLQTQYF. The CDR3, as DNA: TGCGCCAGCAGCTTGGGCACAGGGTTGCAGACCCAGTACTTC.

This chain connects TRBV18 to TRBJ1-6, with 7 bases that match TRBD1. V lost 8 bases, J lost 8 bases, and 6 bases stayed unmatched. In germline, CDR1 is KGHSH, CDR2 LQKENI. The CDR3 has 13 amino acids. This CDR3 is CASRRGIDSPLHF. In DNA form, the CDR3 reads TGTGCCAGCCGCAGGGGGATTGATTCACCCCTCCACTTT.

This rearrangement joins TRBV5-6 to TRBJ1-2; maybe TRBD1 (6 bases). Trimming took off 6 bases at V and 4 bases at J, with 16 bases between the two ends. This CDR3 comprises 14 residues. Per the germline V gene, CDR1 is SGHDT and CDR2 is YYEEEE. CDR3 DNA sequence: TGTGCCAGCACCGTTACAGGGTATGGCTATGGCTACACCTTC. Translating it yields CASTVTGYGYGYTF.

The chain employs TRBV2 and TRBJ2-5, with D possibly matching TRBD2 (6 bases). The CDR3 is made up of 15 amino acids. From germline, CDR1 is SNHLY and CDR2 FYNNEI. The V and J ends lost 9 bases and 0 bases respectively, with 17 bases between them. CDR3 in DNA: TGTGCCAGGCGGGACCGCGCGGGCCACCAAGAGACCCAGTACTTC. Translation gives CARRDRAGHQETQYF.

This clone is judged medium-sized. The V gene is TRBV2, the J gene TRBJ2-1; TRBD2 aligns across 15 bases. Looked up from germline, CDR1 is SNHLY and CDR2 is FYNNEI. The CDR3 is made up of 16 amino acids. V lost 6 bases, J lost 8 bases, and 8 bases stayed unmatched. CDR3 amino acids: CASRWTSGRGDDEQFF. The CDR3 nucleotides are TGTGCCAGCAGATGGACTAGCGGGAGGGGGGACGATGAGCAGTTCTTC.

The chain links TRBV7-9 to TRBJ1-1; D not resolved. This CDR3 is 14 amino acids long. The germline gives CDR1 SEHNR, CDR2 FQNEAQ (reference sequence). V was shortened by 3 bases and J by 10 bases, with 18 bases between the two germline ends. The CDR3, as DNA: TGTGCCAGCAGCTTGTTCACGGAGGGATCTGGAGCTTTCTTT. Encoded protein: CASSLFTEGSGAFF.

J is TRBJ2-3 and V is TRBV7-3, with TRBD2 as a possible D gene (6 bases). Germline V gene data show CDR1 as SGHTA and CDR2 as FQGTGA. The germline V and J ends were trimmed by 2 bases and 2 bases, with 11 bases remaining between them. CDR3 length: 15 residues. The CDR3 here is CASSLGGENTDTQYF. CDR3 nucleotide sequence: TGTGCCAGCAGCTTAGGCGGGGAGAACACAGATACGCAGTATTTT.

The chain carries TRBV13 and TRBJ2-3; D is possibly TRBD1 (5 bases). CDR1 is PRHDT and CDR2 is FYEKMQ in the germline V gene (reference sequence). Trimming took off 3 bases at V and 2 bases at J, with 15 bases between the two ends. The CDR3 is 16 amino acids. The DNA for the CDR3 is TGTGCCAGCAGCTTCTACCAGACAGTCGTCACAGATACGCAGTATTTT. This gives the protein CASSFYQTVVTDTQYF.

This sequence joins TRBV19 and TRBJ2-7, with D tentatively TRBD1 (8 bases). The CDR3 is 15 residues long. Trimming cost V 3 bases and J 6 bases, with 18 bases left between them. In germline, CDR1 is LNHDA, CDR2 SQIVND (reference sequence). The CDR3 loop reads CASSIGGGQASEQYF. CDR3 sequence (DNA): TGTGCCAGTAGTATTGGGGGGGGACAGGCTTCCGAGCAGTACTTC.

CDR3 residues: CASSFLSVEGPRLTEAFF. CDR3 coding DNA: TGTGCCAGCAGCTTTTTATCGGTTGAGGGCCCGAGACTCACTGAAGCTTTCTTT. V gene TRBV7-9 combines with J gene TRBJ1-1, with D uncertain. The CDR3 covers 18 residues. CDR1 is SEHNR and CDR2 is FQNEAQ in the germline V gene (reference sequence). Trimming removed 3 bases at V and 4 bases at J, with 24 bases between.

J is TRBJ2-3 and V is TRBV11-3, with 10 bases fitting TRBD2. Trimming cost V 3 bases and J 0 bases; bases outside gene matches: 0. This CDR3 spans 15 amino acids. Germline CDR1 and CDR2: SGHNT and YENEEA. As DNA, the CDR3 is TGTGCCAGCAGCTTGGGACTAGCGAGCACAGATACGCAGTATTTT. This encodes CASSLGLASTDTQYF.

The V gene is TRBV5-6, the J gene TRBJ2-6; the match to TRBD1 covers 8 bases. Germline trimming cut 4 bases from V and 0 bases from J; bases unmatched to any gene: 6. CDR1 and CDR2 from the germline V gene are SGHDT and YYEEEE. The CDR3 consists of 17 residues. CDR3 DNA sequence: TGTGCCAGCAGCACGGGACAGGCGATCTCTGGGGCCAACGTCCTGACTTTC. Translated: CASSTGQAISGANVLTF.

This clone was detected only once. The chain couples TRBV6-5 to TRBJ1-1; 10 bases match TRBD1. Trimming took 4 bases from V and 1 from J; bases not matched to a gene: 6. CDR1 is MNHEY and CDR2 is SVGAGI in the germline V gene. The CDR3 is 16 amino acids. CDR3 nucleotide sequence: TGTGCCAGCAGTTCCCCCCGACAGGGGGCGAACACTGAAGCTTTCTTT. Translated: CASSSPRQGANTEAFF.

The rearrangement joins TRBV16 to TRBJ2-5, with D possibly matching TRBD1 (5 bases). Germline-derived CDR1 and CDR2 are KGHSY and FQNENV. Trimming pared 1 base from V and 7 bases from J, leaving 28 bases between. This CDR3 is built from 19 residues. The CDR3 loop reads CASSQLRRTGHPPQRTQYF. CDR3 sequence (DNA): TGTGCCAGCAGCCAATTACGACGTACCGGACACCCACCCCAAAGGACCCAGTACTTC.

This chain's CDR3 is CAGQGPPNEKLFF. Written as DNA, the CDR3 is TGTGCCGGACAGGGGCCTCCTAATGAAAAACTGTTTTTT. The chain carries TRBV30 and TRBJ1-4; TRBD1 matches at 9 bases. The length of the CDR3 is 13 residues. Germline V lookup: CDR1 GTSNPN, CDR2 SVGIG (reference sequence). Trimming took 8 bases from V and 3 from J; bases not matched to a gene: 4. Full variable domain (remainder filled in from reference TRBV30 and TRBJ1-4): SQTIHQWPATLVQPVGSPLSLECTVEGTSNPNLYWYRQAAGRGLQLLFYSVGIGQISSEVPQNLSASRPQDRQFILSSKKLLLSDSGFYLCAGQGPPNEKLFFGSGTQLSVL.

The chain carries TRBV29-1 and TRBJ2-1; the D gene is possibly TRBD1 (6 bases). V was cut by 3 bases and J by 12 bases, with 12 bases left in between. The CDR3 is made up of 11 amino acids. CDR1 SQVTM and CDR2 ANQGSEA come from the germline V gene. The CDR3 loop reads CSVDRGEGQFF. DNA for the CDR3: TGCAGCGTTGACAGGGGAGAGGGGCAGTTCTTC.

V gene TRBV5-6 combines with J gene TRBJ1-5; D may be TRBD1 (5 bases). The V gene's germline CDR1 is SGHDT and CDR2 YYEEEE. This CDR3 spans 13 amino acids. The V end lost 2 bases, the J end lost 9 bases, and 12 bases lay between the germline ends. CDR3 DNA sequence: TGTGCCAGCAGCTTAAGGGGCTTGGGGCCCCAGCATTTT. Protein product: CASSLRGLGPQHF.

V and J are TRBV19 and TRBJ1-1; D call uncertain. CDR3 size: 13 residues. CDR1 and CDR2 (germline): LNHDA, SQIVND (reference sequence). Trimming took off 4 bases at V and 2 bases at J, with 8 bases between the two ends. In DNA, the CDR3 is TGTGCCAGTAGTACAAACAGAAACACTGAAGCTTTCTTT. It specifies CASSTNRNTEAFF.

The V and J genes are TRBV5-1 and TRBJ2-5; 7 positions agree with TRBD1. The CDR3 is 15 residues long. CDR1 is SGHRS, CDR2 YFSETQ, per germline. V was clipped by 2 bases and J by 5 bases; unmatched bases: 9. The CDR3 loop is CASSFPGQTGETQYF. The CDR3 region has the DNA TGCGCCAGCAGCTTTCCGGGACAGACGGGGGAGACCCAGTACTTC.